This T cell receptor beta chain was identified in a study of blood T cell repertoires in COVID-19. TCRdb's table, derived via immunoSEQ multiplex PCR, lists solely in-frame clones and lacks some. This sample has some 20,000 clones; 80% to 90% occur once, and the top ten carry roughly 8.3%. This clonotype was sampled from a human donor in a cohort sampled during active COVID-19. The donor label of this sample is uncertain. Sequenced sample: peripheral blood.

The CDR3 loop is CASSRGQGESYEQYF. CDR3 in DNA: TGTGCCAGCAGTCGGGGACAGGGGGAGTCCTACGAGCAGTACTTC. The chain uses TRBV2 and TRBJ2-7, with 11 nucleotides matching TRBD1. The CDR3 has 15 residues. V gave up 5 bases and J gave up 1 base; unmatched junction bases: 4. CDR1 and CDR2 (germline): SNHLY, FYNNEI.